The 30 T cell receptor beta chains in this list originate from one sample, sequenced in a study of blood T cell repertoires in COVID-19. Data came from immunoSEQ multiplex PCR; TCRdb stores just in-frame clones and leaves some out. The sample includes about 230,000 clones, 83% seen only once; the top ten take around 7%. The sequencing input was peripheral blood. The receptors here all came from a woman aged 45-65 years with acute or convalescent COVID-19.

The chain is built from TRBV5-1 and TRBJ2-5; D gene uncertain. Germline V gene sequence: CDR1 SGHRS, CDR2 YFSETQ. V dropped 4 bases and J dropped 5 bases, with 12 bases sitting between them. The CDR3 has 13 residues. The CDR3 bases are TGCGCCAGCAGCATCCGTTTTATGGAGACCCAGTACTTC. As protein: CASSIRFMETQYF.

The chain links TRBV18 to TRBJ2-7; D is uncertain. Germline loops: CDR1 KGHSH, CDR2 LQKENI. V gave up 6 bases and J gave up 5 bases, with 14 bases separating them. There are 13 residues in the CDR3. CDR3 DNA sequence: TGTGCCAGCTCCACCCGAACTCGGGACGAGCAGTACTTC. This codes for CASSTRTRDEQYF.

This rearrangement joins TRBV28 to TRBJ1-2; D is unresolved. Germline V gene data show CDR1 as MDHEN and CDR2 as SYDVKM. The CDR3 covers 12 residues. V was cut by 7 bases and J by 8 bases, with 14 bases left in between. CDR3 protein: CASIRGEGGYTF. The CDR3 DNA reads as TGTGCCAGCATTCGCGGGGAAGGAGGCTACACCTTC.

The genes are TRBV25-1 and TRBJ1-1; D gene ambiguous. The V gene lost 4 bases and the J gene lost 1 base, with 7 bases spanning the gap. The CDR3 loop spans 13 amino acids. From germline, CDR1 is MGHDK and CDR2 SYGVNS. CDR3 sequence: CASSVRGNTEAFF. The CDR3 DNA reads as TGTGCCAGCAGTGTACGGGGGAACACTGAAGCTTTCTTT.

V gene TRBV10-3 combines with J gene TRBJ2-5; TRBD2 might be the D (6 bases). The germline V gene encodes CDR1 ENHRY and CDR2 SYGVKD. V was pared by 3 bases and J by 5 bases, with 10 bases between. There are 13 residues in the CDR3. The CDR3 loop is CAISEPGRETQYF. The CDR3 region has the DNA TGTGCCATCAGTGAACCAGGGAGGGAGACCCAGTACTTC.

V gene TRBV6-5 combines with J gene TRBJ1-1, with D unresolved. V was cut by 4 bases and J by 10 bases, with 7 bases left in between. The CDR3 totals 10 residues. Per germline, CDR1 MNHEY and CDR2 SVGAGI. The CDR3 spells CASSSTGAFF. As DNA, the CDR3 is TGTGCCAGCAGTTCGACGGGAGCTTTCTTT.

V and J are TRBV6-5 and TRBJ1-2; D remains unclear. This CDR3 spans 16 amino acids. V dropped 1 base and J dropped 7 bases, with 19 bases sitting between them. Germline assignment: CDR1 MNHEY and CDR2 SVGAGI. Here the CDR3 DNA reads TGTGCCAGCAGTTACTTCCGCGAAGACACCTCCGCTGGCTACACCTTC. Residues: CASSYFREDTSAGYTF.

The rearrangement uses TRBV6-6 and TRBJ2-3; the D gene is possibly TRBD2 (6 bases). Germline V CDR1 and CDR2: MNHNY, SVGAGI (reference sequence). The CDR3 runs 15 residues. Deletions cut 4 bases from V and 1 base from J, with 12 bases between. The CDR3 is CASSFSIAGTDTQYF. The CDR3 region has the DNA TGTGCCAGCAGTTTCTCAATAGCGGGCACAGATACGCAGTATTTT.

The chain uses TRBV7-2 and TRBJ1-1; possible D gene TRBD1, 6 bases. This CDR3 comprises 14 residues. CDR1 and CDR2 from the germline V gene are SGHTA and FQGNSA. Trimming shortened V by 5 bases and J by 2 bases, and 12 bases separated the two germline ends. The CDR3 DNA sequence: TGTGCCAGCAGCAAAGGGGGGGCCAACACTGAAGCTTTCTTT. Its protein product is CASSKGGANTEAFF. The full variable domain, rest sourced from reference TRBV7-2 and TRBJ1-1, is GAGVSQSPSNKVTEKGKDVELRCDPISGHTALYWYRQSLGQGLEFLIYFQGNSAPDKSGLPSDRFSAERTGGSVSTLTIQRTQQEDSAVYLCASSKGGANTEAFFGQGTRLTVV.

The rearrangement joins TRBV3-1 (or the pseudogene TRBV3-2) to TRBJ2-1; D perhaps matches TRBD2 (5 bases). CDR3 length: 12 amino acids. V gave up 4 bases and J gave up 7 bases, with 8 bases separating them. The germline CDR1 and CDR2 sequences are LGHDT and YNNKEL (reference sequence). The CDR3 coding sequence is TGTGCCAGCAGCCGTACGGGGAATGAGCAGTTCTTC. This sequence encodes CASSRTGNEQFF.

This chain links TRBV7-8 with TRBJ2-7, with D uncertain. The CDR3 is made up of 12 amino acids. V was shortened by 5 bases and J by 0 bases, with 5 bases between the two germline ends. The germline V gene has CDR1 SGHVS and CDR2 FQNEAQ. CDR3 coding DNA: TGTGCCAGCAGCCACAGCTCCTACGAGCAGTACTTC. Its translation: CASSHSSYEQYF.

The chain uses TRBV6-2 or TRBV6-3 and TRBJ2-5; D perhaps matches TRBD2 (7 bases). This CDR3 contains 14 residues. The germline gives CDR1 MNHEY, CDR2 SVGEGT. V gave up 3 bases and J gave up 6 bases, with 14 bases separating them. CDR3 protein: CASSYTGGAQTQYF. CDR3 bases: TGTGCCAGCAGTTATACGGGGGGCGCGCAGACCCAGTACTTC.

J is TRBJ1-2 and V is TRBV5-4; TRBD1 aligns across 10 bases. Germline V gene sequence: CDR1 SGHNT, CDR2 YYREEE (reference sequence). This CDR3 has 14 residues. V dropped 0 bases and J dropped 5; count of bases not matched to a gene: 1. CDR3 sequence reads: CASSLGGQGYGYTF. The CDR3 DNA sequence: TGTGCCAGCAGCTTGGGGGGACAGGGGTATGGCTACACCTTC.

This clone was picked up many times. The CDR3 bases are TGTGCCAGCAGCCAGGACAGGGGACTACAAGAGACCCAGTACTTC. This sequence encodes CASSQDRGLQETQYF. V gene TRBV7-2 combines with J gene TRBJ2-5; TRBD1 matches at 9 bases. CDR1 and CDR2 from the germline V gene are SGHTA and FQGNSA. The CDR3 consists of 15 residues. V gave up 5 bases and J gave up 2 bases; unmatched junction bases: 6.

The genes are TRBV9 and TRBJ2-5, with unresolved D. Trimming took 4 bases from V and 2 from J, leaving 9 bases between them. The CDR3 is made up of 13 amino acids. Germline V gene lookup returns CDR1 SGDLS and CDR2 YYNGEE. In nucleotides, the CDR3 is TGTGCCAGCAGCCCGCAGATACAAGAGACCCAGTACTTC. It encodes CASSPQIQETQYF.

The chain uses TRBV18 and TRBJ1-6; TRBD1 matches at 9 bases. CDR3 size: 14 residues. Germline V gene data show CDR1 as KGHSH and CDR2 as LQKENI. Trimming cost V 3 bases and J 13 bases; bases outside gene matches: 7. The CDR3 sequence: CASSPRDRESPLHF. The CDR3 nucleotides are TGTGCCAGCTCACCCCGGGACAGGGAAAGTCCCCTCCACTTT.

The CDR3 spells CASSVRLAGTDTQYF. As DNA, the CDR3 is TGTGCCAGCAGTGTTCGACTAGCGGGCACAGATACGCAGTATTTT. The chain joins TRBV2 to TRBJ2-3; 9 nucleotides agree with TRBD2. The CDR3 totals 15 residues. The V and J ends lost 4 bases and 1 base, in that order; junction bases with no gene match: 3. CDR1 is SNHLY and CDR2 is FYNNEI in the germline V gene.

Here the CDR3 reads CASSYSPPGHAYEQYF. CDR3 sequence (DNA): TGTGCCAGCAGTTACTCTCCTCCGGGACACGCCTACGAGCAGTACTTC. V is TRBV6-5 and J is TRBJ2-7; D might be TRBD1 (6 bases). The germline V and J ends were trimmed by 0 bases and 2 bases, with 14 bases remaining between them. This CDR3 spans 16 amino acids. CDR1 and CDR2 from the germline V gene are MNHEY and SVGAGI.

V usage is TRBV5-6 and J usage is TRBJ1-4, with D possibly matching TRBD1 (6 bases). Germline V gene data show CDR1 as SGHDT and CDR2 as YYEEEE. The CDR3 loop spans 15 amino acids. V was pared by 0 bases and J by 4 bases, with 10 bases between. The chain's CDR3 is CASSLAGASNEKLFF. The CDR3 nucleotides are TGTGCCAGCAGCTTGGCAGGGGCGAGTAATGAAAAACTGTTTTTT.

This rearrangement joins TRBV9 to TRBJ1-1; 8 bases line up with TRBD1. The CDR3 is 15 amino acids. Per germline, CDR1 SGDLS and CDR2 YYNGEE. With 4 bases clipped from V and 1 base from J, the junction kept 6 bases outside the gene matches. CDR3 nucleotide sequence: TGTGCCAGCAGCCCGTGGACAGGGAAGAACACTGAAGCTTTCTTT. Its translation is CASSPWTGKNTEAFF.

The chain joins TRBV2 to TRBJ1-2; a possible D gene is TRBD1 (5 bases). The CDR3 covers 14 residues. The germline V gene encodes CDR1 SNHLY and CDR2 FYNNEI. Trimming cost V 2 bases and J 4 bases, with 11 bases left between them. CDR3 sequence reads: CASSEQGGGYGYTF. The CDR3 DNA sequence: TGTGCCAGCAGTGAACAGGGCGGGGGCTATGGCTACACCTTC.

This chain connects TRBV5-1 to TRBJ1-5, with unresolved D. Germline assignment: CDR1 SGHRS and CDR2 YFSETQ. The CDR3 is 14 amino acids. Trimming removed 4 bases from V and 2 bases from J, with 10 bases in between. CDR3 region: CASSPGGGNQPQHF. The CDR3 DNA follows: TGCGCCAGCAGCCCGGGCGGGGGCAATCAGCCCCAGCATTTT.

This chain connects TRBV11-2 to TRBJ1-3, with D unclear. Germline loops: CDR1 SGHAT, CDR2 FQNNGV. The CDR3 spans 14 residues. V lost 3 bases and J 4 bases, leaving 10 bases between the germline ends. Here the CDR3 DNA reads TGTGCCAGCAGCTTGGTGGGAGCGGGAAACACCATATATTTT. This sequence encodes CASSLVGAGNTIYF.

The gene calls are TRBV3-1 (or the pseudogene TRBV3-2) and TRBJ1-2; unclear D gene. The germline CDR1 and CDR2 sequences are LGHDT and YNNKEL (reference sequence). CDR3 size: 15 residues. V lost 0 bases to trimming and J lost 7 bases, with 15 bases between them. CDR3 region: CASSQDVQPQTGYTF. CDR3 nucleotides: TGTGCCAGCAGCCAAGATGTACAGCCACAGACTGGCTACACCTTC.

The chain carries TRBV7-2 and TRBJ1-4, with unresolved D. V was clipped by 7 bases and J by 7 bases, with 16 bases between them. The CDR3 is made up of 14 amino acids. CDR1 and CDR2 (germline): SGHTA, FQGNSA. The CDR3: CASTPWAGGEKLFF. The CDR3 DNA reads TGTGCCAGCACCCCGTGGGCTGGTGGTGAAAAACTGTTTTTT.

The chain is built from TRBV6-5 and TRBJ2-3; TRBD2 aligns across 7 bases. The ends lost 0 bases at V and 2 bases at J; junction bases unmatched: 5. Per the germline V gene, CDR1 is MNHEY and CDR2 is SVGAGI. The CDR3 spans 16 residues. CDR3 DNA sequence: TGTGCCAGCAGTTACTCGGTGGGGGGGTTCACAGATACGCAGTATTTT. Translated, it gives CASSYSVGGFTDTQYF.

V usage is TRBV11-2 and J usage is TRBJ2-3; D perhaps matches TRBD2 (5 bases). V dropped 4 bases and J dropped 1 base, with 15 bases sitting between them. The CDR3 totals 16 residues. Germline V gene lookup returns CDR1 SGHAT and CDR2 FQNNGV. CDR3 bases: TGTGCCAGCAGCTCCCGGCCCAGCGGCGGCACAGATACGCAGTATTTT. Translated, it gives CASSSRPSGGTDTQYF.

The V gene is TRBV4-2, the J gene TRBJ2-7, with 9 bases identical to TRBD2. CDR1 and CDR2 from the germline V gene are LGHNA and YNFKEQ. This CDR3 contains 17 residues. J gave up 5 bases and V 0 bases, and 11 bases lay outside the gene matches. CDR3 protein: CASSQDIGVAGENEQYF. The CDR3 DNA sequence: TGTGCCAGCAGCCAAGACATAGGAGTAGCGGGAGAGAACGAGCAGTACTTC.

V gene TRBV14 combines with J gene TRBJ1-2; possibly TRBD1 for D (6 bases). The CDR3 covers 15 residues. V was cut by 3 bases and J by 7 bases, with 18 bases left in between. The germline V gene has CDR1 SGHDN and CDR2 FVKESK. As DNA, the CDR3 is TGTGCCAGCAGCCAGTCCCGACAGGTTCTACGTGGCTACACCTTC. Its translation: CASSQSRQVLRGYTF.

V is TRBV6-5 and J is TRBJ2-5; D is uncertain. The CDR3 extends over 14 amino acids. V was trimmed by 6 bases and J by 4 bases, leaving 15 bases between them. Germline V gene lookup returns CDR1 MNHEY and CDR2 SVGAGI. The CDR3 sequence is CASRDNWAGETQYF. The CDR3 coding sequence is TGTGCCAGCAGGGATAATTGGGCAGGAGAGACCCAGTACTTC.